This T cell receptor beta chain is drawn from a study of blood T cell repertoires in COVID-19. As for the study in general: Samples came from the United States, Italy and Spain, spanning acute and convalescent COVID-19. The cDNA or gDNA used as material had been derived from T cells, B-cell-depleted T cells, or PBMCs.

This CDR3 has 13 residues. CDR1 is SQVTM and CDR2 is ANQGSEA in the germline V gene. V was cut by 4 bases and J by 7 bases, with 13 bases left in between. In the authors' methods: Using reference gene primer amplification, nucleated cell counts were estimated. Some clones are missing from TCRdb's copy, which holds only in-frame ones; the method was immunoSEQ multiplex PCR. V and J calls and clone size are copied from that table; D and trimming were computed from the DNA. Here the sample spans roughly 150,000 clones, over 65% being singletons. The chain couples TRBV29-1 to TRBJ1-4, with a weak D call TRBD1 (5 bases). The sequenced sample was peripheral blood. The TCR originated in a man between 60 and 75 years old with acute or convalescent COVID-19. The CDR3, as DNA: TGCAGCGTTGGTGGTGGGGCCGGTGAAAAACTGTTTTTT. Amino acid sequence: CSVGGGAGEKLFF. The variable domain in full, completed from reference TRBV29-1 and TRBJ1-4, reads SAVISQKPSRDICQRGTSLTIQCQVDSQVTMMFWYRQQPGQSLTLIATANQGSEATYESGFVIDKFPISRPNLTFSTLTVSNMSPEDSSIYLCSVGGGAGEKLFFGSGTQLSVL.